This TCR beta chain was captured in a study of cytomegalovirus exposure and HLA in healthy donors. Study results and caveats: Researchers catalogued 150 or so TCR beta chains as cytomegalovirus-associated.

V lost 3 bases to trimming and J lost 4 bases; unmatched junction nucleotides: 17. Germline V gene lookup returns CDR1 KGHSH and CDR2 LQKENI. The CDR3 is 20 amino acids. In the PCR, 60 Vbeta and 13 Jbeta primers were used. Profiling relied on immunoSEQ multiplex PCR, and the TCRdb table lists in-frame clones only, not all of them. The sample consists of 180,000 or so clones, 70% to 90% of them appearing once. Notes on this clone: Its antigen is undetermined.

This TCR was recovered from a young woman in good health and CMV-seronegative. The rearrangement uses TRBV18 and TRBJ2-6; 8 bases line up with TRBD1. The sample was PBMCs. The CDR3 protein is CASSPTGTGGPPSGANVLTF. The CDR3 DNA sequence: TGTGCCAGCTCACCTACCGGGACAGGTGGTCCGCCTTCCGGGGCCAACGTCCTGACTTTC.